The rows below give T cell receptor beta chains drawn from one sample of a study of read filtering for tumor transcriptome and immune sequencing. TCRdb fed the reads into MiXCR, producing one record per CDR3 protein. The sample shows roughly 130,000 distinct CDR3 sequences, about an eighth of them seen only once. Sample: a population of CD138-negative cells sorted from bone marrow. These receptors were obtained from a donor at least 40 years old with multiple myeloma. CDR3s include the opening cysteine and the closing phenylalanine or tryptophan. A D gene is named only where the DNA matches it firmly. Where a row states a size, it is once, few, many or the class of an expanded clone; other rows omit it.

D gene,clone size,V gene,J gene,CDR3 DNA,CDR3 protein
-,few,TRBV28,TRBJ1-5,TGTGCCAGCAGTCGGATGGGTAACAATCAGCCCCAGCATTTT,CASSRMGNNQPQHF
TRBD2,many,TRBV2,TRBJ2-1,TGTGCCAGCAGAGGACTAGCTTCTAATGAGCAGTTCTTC,CASRGLASNEQFF
TRBD1,many,TRBV7-9,TRBJ1-5,TGTGCCAGCAGCCCGGGACAGGGGATTTATAGCAATCAGCCCCAGCATTTT,CASSPGQGIYSNQPQHF
-,few,TRBV7-2,TRBJ1-2,TGTGCCAGCAGCTTAACTCCCCCAGGGAGTATGGATGGCTACACCTTC,CASSLTPPGSMDGYTF
TRBD1,many,TRBV18,TRBJ1-1,TGTGCCAGCTCACCAGAAACAGGGGGCACTGAAGCTTTCTTT,CASSPETGGTEAFF
TRBD2,many,TRBV3-1,TRBJ2-2,TGTGCCAGCAGCCCCCCGGGACTAGCACAAGCCGGGGAGCTGTTTTTT,CASSPPGLAQAGELFF
-,many,TRBV3-1,TRBJ2-5,TGTGCCAGCAGCCGCGGATTGCAAGAGACCCAGTACTTC,CASSRGLQETQYF
-,many,TRBV6-2/TRBV6-3,TRBJ2-1,TGTGCCAGCAGTTCGGGACGCCATCTCAGTTTGAACAATGAGCAGTTCTTC,CASSSGRHLSLNNEQFF
-,many,TRBV19,TRBJ1-1,TGTGCCAGTAGTATCACCAGGGCTGGCACTGAAGCTTTCTTT,CASSITRAGTEAFF
-,many,TRBV5-1,TRBJ2-3,TGCGCCAGCAGCTTGACCCCGGACAGTGCAGATACGCAGTATTTT,CASSLTPDSADTQYF
-,many,TRBV4-2,TRBJ2-7,TGTGCCAGCAGCCAAGGGCGGAAGCTAACCTACGAGCAGTACTTC,CASSQGRKLTYEQYF
TRBD1,-,TRBV5-1,TRBJ2-5,TGCGCCAGCAGCACCGGACAGGGGCAAGAGACCCAGTACTTC,CASSTGQGQETQYF
-,many,TRBV5-8,TRBJ2-5,TGTGCCAGCCGCATTGCGGGATTAGAGACCCAGTACTTC,CASRIAGLETQYF
-,many,TRBV20-1,TRBJ2-7,TGCAGTGCGATACGGGACGCGAGCTCCTACGAGCAGTACTTC,CSAIRDASSYEQYF
-,many,TRBV11-2,TRBJ2-1,TGTGCCAGCACCTTAGATCTAGTCTCCTACAATGAGCAGTTCTTC,CASTLDLVSYNEQFF
TRBD2,many,TRBV19,TRBJ2-1,TGTGCCAGTAGTCCTGGACTAGAGGATTTCTTTTCGGATGAGCAGTTCTTC,CASSPGLEDFFSDEQFF
TRBD1,-,TRBV7-6,TRBJ1-1,TGTGCCAGCAGCTTCGGACAGGGGATCATTGAAGCTTTCTTT,CASSFGQGIIEAFF
TRBD2,many,TRBV29-1,TRBJ2-5,TGCAGCGTTGCTCTAGCGGGGAGGGCCGGGGAGACCCAGTACTTC,CSVALAGRAGETQYF
-,few,TRBV11-3,TRBJ2-3,TGTGCCAGCAGCCCTACTGGGCAGGGACCAGATACGCAGTATTTT,CASSPTGQGPDTQYF
-,many,TRBV18,TRBJ1-1,TGTGCCAGCTCGATTTCCGGGGAGGGCACTGAAGCTTTCTTT,CASSISGEGTEAFF
-,many,TRBV29-1,TRBJ2-1,TGCAGCGTTCTGAGGGGGTATGAGCAGTTCTTC,CSVLRGYEQFF
-,many,TRBV29-1,TRBJ1-1,TGCAGCGCCCGGGTGAACACTGAAGCTTTCTTT,CSARVNTEAFF
-,-,TRBV6-5,TRBJ2-5,TGTGCCAGCAGTTACTCGATCGGCGGGGAGACCCAGTACTTC,CASSYSIGGETQYF
TRBD1,many,TRBV2,TRBJ2-6,TGTGCCAGCAGGGCTCCCGGGACAGGGGGCTCTGGGGCCAACGTCCTGACTTTC,CASRAPGTGGSGANVLTF
TRBD1,many,TRBV18,TRBJ2-7,TGTGCCAGCTCACCACCGGACAGGGGTGGCTACGAGCAGTACTTC,CASSPPDRGGYEQYF
TRBD2,few,TRBV29-1,TRBJ2-3,TGCAGCGTTTTCCGACTAGCGGGAGGCCGGGGAGATACGCAGTATTTT,CSVFRLAGGRGDTQYF
TRBD2,many,TRBV5-1,TRBJ2-5,TGCGCCAGCAGCTTGGGTAATAGCGGGAGAGAGACCCAGTACTTC,CASSLGNSGRETQYF
TRBD1,-,TRBV6-6,TRBJ2-5,TGTGCCAGCAGCCGTACACCGGGACAGGGCCCCCAAGAGACCCAGTACTTC,CASSRTPGQGPQETQYF
-,many,TRBV19,TRBJ2-7,TGTGCCAGTAGTCCTAACACGGGACTCCTTAACTACGAGCAGTACTTC,CASSPNTGLLNYEQYF
-,once,TRBV11-3,TRBJ2-2,TGTGCCAGCAGCTTGAGTAACGCCGGGGAGCTGTTTTTT,CASSLSNAGELFF
TRBD2,few,TRBV5-1,TRBJ2-5,TGCGCCAGCAGCTTGGAACTAGCGGGGGTCAAAGAGACCCAGTACTTC,CASSLELAGVKETQYF